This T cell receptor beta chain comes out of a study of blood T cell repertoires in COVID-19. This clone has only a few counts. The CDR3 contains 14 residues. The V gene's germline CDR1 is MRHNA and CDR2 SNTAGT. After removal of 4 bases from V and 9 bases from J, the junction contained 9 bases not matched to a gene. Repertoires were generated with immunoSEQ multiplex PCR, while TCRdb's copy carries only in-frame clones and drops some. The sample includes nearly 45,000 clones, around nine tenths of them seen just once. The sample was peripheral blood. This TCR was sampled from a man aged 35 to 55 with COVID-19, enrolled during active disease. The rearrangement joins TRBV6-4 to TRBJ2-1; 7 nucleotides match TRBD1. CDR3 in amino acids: CASSANRGFGEQFF. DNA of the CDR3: TGTGCCAGCAGTGCTAACAGGGGTTTTGGTGAGCAGTTCTTC.